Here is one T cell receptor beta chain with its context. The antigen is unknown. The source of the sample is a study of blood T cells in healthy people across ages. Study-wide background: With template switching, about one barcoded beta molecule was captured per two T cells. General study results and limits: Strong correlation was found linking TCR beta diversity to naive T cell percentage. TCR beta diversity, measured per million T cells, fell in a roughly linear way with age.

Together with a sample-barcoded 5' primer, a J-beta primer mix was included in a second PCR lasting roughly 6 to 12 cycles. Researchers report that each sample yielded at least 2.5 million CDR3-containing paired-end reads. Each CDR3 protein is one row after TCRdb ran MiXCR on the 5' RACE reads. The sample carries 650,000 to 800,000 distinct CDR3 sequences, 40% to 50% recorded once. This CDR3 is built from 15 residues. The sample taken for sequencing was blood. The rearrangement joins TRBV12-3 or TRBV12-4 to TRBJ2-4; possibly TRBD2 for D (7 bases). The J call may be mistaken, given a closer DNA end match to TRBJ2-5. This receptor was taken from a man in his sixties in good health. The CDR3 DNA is TGTGCCAGCAGTCCGCCCACTGGGGGGGCTAAGACCCAGTACTTC. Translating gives CASSPPTGGAKTQYF.